The clone carrying this T cell receptor (beta chain) was seen repeatedly, ten times or more. The record originates from a study of tumor-infiltrating lymphocytes in oesophageal squamous cell carcinoma. The ends were cut back, 5 bases at V and 4 bases at J, with 19 bases in the middle. Germline V gene sequence: CDR1 SGHRS, CDR2 YFSETQ. The CDR3 runs 16 residues. TCRdb re-derived calls from the PCR reads in MiXCR, one entry per CDR3 protein. The repertoire holds approximately 18,000 distinct CDR3 sequences, with 30% to 50% as singletons. The sequencing sample was made of blood. This chain joins TRBV5-1 and TRBJ2-1; D gene unclear. The origin of this receptor is a male donor with esophageal squamous cell carcinoma. CDR3 in DNA: TGCGCCAGCAGTAAACTTGGAGACCGGGCTTACAATGAGCAGTTCTTC. Its translation: CASSKLGDRAYNEQFF.